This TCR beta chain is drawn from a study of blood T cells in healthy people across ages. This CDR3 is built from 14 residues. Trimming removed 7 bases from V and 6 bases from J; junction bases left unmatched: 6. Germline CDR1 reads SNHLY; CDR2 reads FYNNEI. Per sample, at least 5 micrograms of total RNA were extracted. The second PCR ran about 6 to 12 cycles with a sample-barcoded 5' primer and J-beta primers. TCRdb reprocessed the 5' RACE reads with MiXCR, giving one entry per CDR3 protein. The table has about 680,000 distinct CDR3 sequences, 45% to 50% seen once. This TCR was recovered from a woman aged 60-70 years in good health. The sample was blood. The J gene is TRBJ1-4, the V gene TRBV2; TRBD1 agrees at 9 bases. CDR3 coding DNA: TGTGCCAGCACCTCGGACAGGGGTTATGAAAAACTGTTTTTT. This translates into CASTSDRGYEKLFF.